Sequencing of this T cell receptor (beta chain) was carried out in a study of T cell responses to AZD1222 COVID-19 vaccine. Overall study: Second-dose schedules of about 4 or about 12 weeks were combined.

This CDR3 is 17 amino acids long. From germline, CDR1 is MNHEY and CDR2 SVGEGT. Unmatched junction bases numbered 13, after V lost 3 bases and J lost 8 bases. Whole-study results and caveats: Sampled repertoires all dated from after the peak T cell response.

Notes on this clone: Its antigen remains unidentified.

Profiling relied on immunoSEQ multiplex PCR, and the TCRdb table lists in-frame clones only, not all of them. The sample has over 150,000 clones, 90% seen once. This specimen consisted of peripheral blood, obtained on day 0 of AZD1222 vaccination. The clonotype was recovered from an adult in good health. The V and J genes are TRBV6-2 or TRBV6-3 and TRBJ1-4; the match to TRBD1 covers 9 bases. CDR3 sequence: CASSYRTGTGNNEKLFF. Written as DNA, the CDR3 is TGTGCCAGCAGTTATCGAACCGGGACAGGGAATAACGAAAAACTGTTTTTT.